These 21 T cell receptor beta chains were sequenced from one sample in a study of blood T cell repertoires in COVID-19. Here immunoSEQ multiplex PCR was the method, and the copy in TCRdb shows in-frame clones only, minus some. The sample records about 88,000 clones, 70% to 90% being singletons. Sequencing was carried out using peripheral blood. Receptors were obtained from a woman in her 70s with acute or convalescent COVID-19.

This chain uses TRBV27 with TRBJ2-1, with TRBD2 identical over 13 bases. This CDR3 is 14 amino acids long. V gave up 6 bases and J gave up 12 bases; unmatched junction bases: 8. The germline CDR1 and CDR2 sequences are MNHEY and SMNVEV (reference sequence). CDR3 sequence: CASRPGLAGSMQFF. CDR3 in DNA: TGTGCCAGCAGACCGGGACTAGCGGGAAGTATGCAGTTCTTC.

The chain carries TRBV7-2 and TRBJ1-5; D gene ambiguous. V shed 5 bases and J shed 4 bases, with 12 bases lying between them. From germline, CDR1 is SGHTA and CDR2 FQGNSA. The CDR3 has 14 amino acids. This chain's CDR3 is CASSLSRDNQPQHF. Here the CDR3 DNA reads TGTGCCAGCAGCCTCTCGCGGGATAATCAGCCCCAGCATTTT.

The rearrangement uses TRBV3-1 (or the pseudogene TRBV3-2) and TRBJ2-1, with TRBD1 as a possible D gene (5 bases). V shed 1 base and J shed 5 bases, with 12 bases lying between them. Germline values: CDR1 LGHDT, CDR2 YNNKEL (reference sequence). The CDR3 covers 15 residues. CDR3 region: CASSQGQGGNNEQFF. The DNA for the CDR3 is TGTGCCAGCAGCCAAGGGCAGGGCGGTAACAATGAGCAGTTCTTC.

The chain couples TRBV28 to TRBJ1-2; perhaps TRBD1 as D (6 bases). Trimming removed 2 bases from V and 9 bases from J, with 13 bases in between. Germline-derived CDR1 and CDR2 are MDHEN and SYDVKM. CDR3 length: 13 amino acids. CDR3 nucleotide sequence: TGTGCCAGCAGTTTAGGGACAAGGGGTAGCTACACCTTC. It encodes CASSLGTRGSYTF.

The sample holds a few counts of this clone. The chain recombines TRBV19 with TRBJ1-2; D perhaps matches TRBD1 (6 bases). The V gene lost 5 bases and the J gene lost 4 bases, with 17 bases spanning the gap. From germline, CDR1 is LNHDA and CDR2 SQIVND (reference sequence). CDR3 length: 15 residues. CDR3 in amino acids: CASSVTYQGIYGYTF. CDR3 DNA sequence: TGTGCCAGTAGTGTCACTTACCAGGGGATCTATGGCTACACCTTC.

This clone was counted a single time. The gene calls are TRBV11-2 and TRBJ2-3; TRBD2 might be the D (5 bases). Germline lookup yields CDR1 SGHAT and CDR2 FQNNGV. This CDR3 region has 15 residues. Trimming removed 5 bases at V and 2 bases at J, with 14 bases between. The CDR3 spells CASSPGGRSTDTQYF. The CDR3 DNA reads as TGTGCCAGCAGCCCAGGAGGCAGGTCCACAGATACGCAGTATTTT.

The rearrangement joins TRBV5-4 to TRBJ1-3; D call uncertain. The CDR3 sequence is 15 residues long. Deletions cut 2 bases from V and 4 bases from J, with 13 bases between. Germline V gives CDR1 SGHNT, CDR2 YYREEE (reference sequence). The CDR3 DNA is TGTGCCAGCAGCTTCCAGGCGTCAGCAGGAAACACCATATATTTT. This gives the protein CASSFQASAGNTIYF.

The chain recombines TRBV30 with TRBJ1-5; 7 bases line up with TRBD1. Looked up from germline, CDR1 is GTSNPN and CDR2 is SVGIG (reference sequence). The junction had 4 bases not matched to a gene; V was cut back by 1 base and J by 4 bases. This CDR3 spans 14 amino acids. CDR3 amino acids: CAWSDGQANQPQHF. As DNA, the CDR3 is TGTGCCTGGAGTGACGGACAGGCGAATCAGCCCCAGCATTTT.

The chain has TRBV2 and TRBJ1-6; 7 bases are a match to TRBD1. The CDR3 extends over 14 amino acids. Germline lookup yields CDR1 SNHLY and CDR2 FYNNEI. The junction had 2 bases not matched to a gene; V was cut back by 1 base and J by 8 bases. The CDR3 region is CASSEGQGYSPLHF. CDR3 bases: TGTGCCAGCAGTGAAGGACAGGGCTATTCACCCCTCCACTTT.

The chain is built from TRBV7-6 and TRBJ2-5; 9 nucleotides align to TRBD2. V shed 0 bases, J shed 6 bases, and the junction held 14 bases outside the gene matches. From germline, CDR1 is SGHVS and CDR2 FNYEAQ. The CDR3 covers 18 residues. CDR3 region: CASSLAGSGRGGVKTQYF. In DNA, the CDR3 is TGTGCCAGCAGCTTAGCGGGAAGCGGGCGGGGGGGCGTAAAGACCCAGTACTTC.

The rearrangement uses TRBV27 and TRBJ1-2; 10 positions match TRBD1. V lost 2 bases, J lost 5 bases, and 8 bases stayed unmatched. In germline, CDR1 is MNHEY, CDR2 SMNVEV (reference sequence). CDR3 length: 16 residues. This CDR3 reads CASSLKGQGREYGYTF. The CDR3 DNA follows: TGTGCCAGCAGTTTAAAGGGACAGGGGAGGGAGTATGGCTACACCTTC.

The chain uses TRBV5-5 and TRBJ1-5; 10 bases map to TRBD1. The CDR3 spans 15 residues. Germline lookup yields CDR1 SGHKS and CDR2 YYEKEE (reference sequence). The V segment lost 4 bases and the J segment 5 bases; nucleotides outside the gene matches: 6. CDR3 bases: TGTGCCAGCAGCACTGAGACAGGGGGCTATCAGCCCCAGCATTTT. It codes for CASSTETGGYQPQHF.

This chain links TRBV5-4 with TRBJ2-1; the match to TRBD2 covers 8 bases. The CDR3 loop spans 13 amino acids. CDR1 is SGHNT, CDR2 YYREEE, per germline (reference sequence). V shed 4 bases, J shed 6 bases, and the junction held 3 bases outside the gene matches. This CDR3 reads CASSTGTSNEQFF. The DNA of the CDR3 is TGTGCCAGCAGCACCGGGACTAGCAATGAGCAGTTCTTC. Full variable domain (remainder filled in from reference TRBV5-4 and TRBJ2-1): ETGVTQSPTHLIKTRGQQVTLRCSSQSGHNTVSWYQQALGQGPQFIFQYYREEENGRGNFPPRFSGLQFPNYSSELNVNALELDDSALYLCASSTGTSNEQFFGPGTRLTVL.

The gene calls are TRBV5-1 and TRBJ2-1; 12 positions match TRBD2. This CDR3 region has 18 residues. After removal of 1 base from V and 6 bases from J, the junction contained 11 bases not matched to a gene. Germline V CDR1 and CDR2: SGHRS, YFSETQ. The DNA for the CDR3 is TGCGCCAGCAGCTTGCCCCGCATTCCTAGCGGGAGGGTCAATGAGCAGTTCTTC. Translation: CASSLPRIPSGRVNEQFF.

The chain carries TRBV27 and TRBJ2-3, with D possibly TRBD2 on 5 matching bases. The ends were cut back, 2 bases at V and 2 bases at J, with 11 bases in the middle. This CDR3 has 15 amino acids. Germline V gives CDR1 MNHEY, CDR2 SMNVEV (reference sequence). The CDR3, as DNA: TGTGCCAGCAGTTTAGGCGGGCGGGTCACAGATACGCAGTATTTT. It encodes CASSLGGRVTDTQYF.

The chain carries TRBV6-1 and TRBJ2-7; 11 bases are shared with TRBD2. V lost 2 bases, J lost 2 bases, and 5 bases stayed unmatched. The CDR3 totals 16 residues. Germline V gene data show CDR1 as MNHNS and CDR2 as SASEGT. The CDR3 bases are TGTGCCAGCAGTGAATTCATAGCGGGGGGGACCTACGAGCAGTACGTC. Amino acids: CASSEFIAGGTYEQYV.

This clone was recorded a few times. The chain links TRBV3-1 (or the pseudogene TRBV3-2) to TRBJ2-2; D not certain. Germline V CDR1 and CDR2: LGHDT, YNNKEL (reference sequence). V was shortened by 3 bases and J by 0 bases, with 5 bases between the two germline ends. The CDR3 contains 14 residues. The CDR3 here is CASSHRTNTGELFF. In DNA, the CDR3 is TGTGCCAGCAGCCACAGAACGAACACCGGGGAGCTGTTTTTT.

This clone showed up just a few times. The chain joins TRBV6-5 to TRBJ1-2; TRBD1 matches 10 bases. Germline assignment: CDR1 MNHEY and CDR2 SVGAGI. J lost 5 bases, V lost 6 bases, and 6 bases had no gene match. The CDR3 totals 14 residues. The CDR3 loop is CASRTGQGGYGYTF. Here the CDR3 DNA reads TGTGCCAGCAGGACCGGACAGGGGGGATATGGCTACACCTTC.

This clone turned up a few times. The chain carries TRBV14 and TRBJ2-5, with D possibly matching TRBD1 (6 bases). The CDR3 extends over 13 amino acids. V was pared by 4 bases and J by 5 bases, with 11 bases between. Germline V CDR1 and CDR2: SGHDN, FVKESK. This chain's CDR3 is CASSPNRAETQYF. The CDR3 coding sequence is TGTGCCAGCAGCCCAAACAGGGCCGAGACCCAGTACTTC.

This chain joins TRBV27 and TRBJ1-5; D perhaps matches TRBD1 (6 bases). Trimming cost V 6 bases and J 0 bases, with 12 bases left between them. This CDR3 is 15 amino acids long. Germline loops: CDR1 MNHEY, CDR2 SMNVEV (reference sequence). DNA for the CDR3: TGTGCCAGCAGAAAACAGGGTTATAGCAATCAGCCCCAGCATTTT. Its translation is CASRKQGYSNQPQHF.

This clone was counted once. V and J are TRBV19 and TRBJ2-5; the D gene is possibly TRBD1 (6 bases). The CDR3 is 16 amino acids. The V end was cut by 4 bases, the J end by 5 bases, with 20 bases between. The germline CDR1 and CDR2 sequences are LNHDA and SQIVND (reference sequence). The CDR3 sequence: CASSTTGRTDLETQYF. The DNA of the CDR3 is TGTGCCAGTAGTACAACGGGACGGACAGACTTGGAGACCCAGTACTTC.